This passage covers 31 T cell receptor beta chains from one sample sequenced in a study of T cell responses to AZD1222 COVID-19 vaccine. Clones were sequenced by immunoSEQ multiplex PCR, and TCRdb holds only the in-frame ones, with some missing. The table lists 100,000 or so clones, around 96% of them singletons, with about 2.2% in the top ten. The sample here was peripheral blood, taken on day 0 of AZD1222 vaccination. These receptors were taken from an adult in good health.

V usage is TRBV19 and J usage is TRBJ2-1; no definite D call. The CDR3 is 13 residues long. V was pared by 3 bases and J by 6 bases, with 9 bases between. Germline CDR1 reads LNHDA; CDR2 reads SQIVND (reference sequence). CDR3 bases: TGTGCCAGTAGTATGGGGTACGGCAATGAGCAGTTCTTC. Translating gives CASSMGYGNEQFF.

The rearrangement uses TRBV2 and TRBJ1-3; D is undetermined. V was clipped by 4 bases and J by 0 bases, with 10 bases between them. Germline values: CDR1 SNHLY, CDR2 FYNNEI. This CDR3 region has 15 residues. The CDR3 here is CASSVDKYSGNTIYF. CDR3 DNA: TGTGCCAGCAGTGTCGACAAATACTCTGGAAACACCATATATTTT.

The rearrangement links TRBV12-3 or TRBV12-4 to TRBJ2-7; TRBD1 might be the D (6 bases). This CDR3 is built from 12 residues. The V and J ends lost 3 bases and 6 bases respectively, with 9 bases between them. CDR3 nucleotides: TGTGCCAGCAGTTTTAGAGGGGGCGAGCAGTACTTC. Translation: CASSFRGGEQYF.

The V gene is TRBV11-3, the J gene TRBJ1-1; 7 bases align to TRBD1. The CDR3 is 12 amino acids. Unmatched junction bases numbered 1, after V lost 3 bases and J lost 6 bases. Per the germline V gene, CDR1 is SGHNT and CDR2 is YENEEA. The CDR3 reads CASSFGQAEAFF. In DNA, the CDR3 is TGTGCCAGCAGCTTCGGACAGGCTGAAGCTTTCTTT.

The chain is built from TRBV7-2 and TRBJ1-4; D is perhaps TRBD1 (6 bases). There are 12 residues in the CDR3. Germline V gene data show CDR1 as SGHTA and CDR2 as FQGNSA. Trimming pared 5 bases from V and 14 bases from J, leaving 15 bases between. CDR3 coding DNA: TGTGCCAGCAGCCCCCTAGGGGGAAGGCTGTTTTTT. It specifies CASSPLGGRLFF.

This clone was detected a few times. The rearrangement joins TRBV3-1 (or the pseudogene TRBV3-2) to TRBJ2-1; no firm D call. Per germline, CDR1 LGHDT and CDR2 YNNKEL (reference sequence). V lost 4 bases and J 9 bases, leaving 13 bases between the germline ends. The CDR3 totals 13 residues. This CDR3 reads CASSPIVAGEQFF. DNA for the CDR3: TGTGCCAGCAGCCCGATAGTTGCCGGTGAGCAGTTCTTC.

This clone was observed a handful of times. The CDR3 DNA sequence: TGTGCCAGCAGTTACTCGGGGGGAGCCAATCAGCCCCAGCATTTT. Translating it yields CASSYSGGANQPQHF. The chain employs TRBV6-5 and TRBJ1-5; D is possibly TRBD1 (5 bases). Germline CDR1 and CDR2: MNHEY and SVGAGI. The CDR3 runs 15 residues. V dropped 0 bases and J dropped 3 bases, with 9 bases sitting between them.

V and J are TRBV28 and TRBJ1-6, with D unresolved. Trimming removed 6 bases from V and 6 bases from J, with 15 bases in between. Germline CDR1 MDHEN, CDR2 SYDVKM. This CDR3 is built from 15 residues. CDR3 sequence reads: CASSTDRFINSPLHF. CDR3 DNA sequence: TGTGCCAGCAGCACCGATCGTTTTATTAATTCACCCCTCCACTTT.

The CDR3, as DNA: TGTGCCAGCAGCTTAACCCAGGGAAACTATGGCTACACCTTC. Translated, it gives CASSLTQGNYGYTF. The V and J genes are TRBV7-2 and TRBJ1-2; tentatively, D is TRBD1 (5 bases). The CDR3 is 14 amino acids. In germline, CDR1 is SGHTA, CDR2 FQGNSA. Trimming removed 2 bases at V and 2 bases at J, with 9 bases between.

The rearrangement joins TRBV9 to TRBJ1-2; D uncertain. Germline loops: CDR1 SGDLS, CDR2 YYNGEE. Between the trimmed V and J ends, which lost 4 bases and 0 bases, there was a span of 10 bases. This CDR3 is built from 14 residues. The DNA of the CDR3 is TGTGCCAGCAGCCCTGTGTGGGCTAACTATGGCTACACCTTC. This sequence encodes CASSPVWANYGYTF.

The chain recombines TRBV6-5 with TRBJ1-4, with 10 bases fitting TRBD1. CDR3 length: 15 residues. The junction had 9 bases not matched to a gene; V was cut back by 6 bases and J by 8 bases. Germline-derived CDR1 and CDR2 are MNHEY and SVGAGI. The CDR3 DNA follows: TGTGCCAGCAGACGAAGACAGGGGGCTGGAGAAAAACTGTTTTTT. This translates into CASRRRQGAGEKLFF.

J is TRBJ1-5 and V is TRBV28; D is unclear. Deletions cut 3 bases from V and 2 bases from J, with 11 bases between. CDR3 size: 15 residues. CDR1 is MDHEN, CDR2 SYDVKM, per germline. The CDR3 nucleotides are TGTGCCAGCAGTTTGGGGTGGGAGGGCAATCAGCCCCAGCATTTT. It encodes CASSLGWEGNQPQHF.

The chain is built from TRBV19 and TRBJ2-2, with TRBD2 matching 7 bases. CDR3 length equals 15 residues. CDR1 and CDR2 from the germline V gene are LNHDA and SQIVND (reference sequence). Germline trimming cut 7 bases from V and 2 bases from J; bases unmatched to any gene: 7. In DNA form, the CDR3 reads TGTGCCAGTAATTCGGGGGGAGATAACACCGGGGAGCTGTTTTTT. Translation gives CASNSGGDNTGELFF.

This chain joins TRBV28 and TRBJ2-7; 7 nucleotides line up with TRBD1. The CDR3 totals 16 residues. The germline gives CDR1 MDHEN, CDR2 SYDVKM. V lost 4 bases, J lost 0 bases, and 9 bases stayed unmatched. In nucleotides, the CDR3 is TGTGCCAGCAGTTACCCCTTGACAGGGAGCTCCTACGAGCAGTACTTC. This sequence encodes CASSYPLTGSSYEQYF.

The chain links TRBV5-4 to TRBJ1-3, with D maybe TRBD1 (5 bases). Trimming removed 4 bases from V and 2 bases from J, with 10 bases in between. Germline V gene data show CDR1 as SGHNT and CDR2 as YYREEE (reference sequence). The CDR3 runs 14 residues. CDR3 coding DNA: TGTGCCAGCAGCCTGGGGCTAGCTGGAAACACCATATATTTT. Translating gives CASSLGLAGNTIYF.

The V and J genes are TRBV29-1 and TRBJ1-1; unclear D gene. V was shortened by 3 bases and J by 1 base, with 6 bases between the two germline ends. CDR1 and CDR2 (germline): SQVTM, ANQGSEA. The CDR3 contains 12 residues. CDR3 loop: CSVERKNTEAFF. The CDR3 DNA follows: TGCAGCGTTGAGCGTAAGAACACTGAAGCTTTCTTT.

V and J are TRBV3-1 (or the pseudogene TRBV3-2) and TRBJ1-2; D unclear. Per the germline V gene, CDR1 is LGHDT and CDR2 is YNNKEL (reference sequence). The CDR3 runs 15 residues. V gave up 1 base and J gave up 8 bases, with 17 bases separating them. The CDR3 nucleotides read TGTGCCAGCAGCCAAGTCCGGTCGCCCTCGGGAGGCTACACCTTC. This codes for CASSQVRSPSGGYTF.

A single count supports this clone. The chain combines TRBV10-2 with TRBJ1-5; D may be TRBD1 (5 bases). CDR1 and CDR2 (germline): WSHSY, SAAADI. The CDR3 runs 15 residues. V was shortened by 0 bases and J by 4 bases, with 10 bases between the two germline ends. CDR3 sequence (DNA): TGCGCCAGCAGTGAGTCGGGGGGACGAAATCAGCCCCAGCATTTT. It specifies CASSESGGRNQPQHF.

CDR3 bases: TGCGCCAGCAGTGAGTCTATGGGGACTAGCGGGGGGCTAGTGCAAGAGACCCAGTACTTC. Protein sequence: CASSESMGTSGGLVQETQYF. The chain links TRBV10-1 to TRBJ2-5, with TRBD2 matching over 15 bases. The germline V gene encodes CDR1 WNHNN and CDR2 SYGVQD (reference sequence). The CDR3 is 20 residues long. Trimming cost V 0 bases and J 2 bases; bases outside gene matches: 10.

The gene calls are TRBV7-2 and TRBJ2-5; TRBD2 agrees at 9 bases. The V segment lost 3 bases and the J segment 5 bases; nucleotides outside the gene matches: 7. Germline V gives CDR1 SGHTA, CDR2 FQGNSA. There are 15 residues in the CDR3. In nucleotides, the CDR3 is TGTGCCAGCAGCTTCACCGGGACTAGCTCGGAGACCCAGTACTTC. This gives the protein CASSFTGTSSETQYF.

This chain uses TRBV6-5 with TRBJ1-5, with no clear D. Per germline, CDR1 MNHEY and CDR2 SVGAGI. The V end lost 7 bases, the J end lost 3 bases, and 13 bases lay between the germline ends. The CDR3 runs 14 residues. The CDR3 DNA reads TGTGCCAGCATTTCGGGCGGCTTCAATCAGCCCCAGCATTTT. Its translation: CASISGGFNQPQHF.

CDR3 DNA sequence: TGTGCCAGCAGTTACGAGGAGGTCTCCTACTCCTACGAGCAGTACTTC. Amino acids: CASSYEEVSYSYEQYF. The V gene is TRBV6-2 or TRBV6-3, the J gene TRBJ2-7, with D maybe TRBD2 (5 bases). The germline V and J ends were trimmed by 2 bases and 0 bases, with 14 bases remaining between them. The CDR3 length is 16 residues. Germline values: CDR1 MNHEY, CDR2 SVGEGT.

The chain uses TRBV28 and TRBJ1-1; 12 bases are a match to TRBD1. The CDR3 extends over 14 amino acids. The germline gives CDR1 MDHEN, CDR2 SYDVKM. V lost 7 bases, J lost 5 bases, and 5 bases stayed unmatched. CDR3 bases: TGTGCCAGCAAAGGGGACAGGGGGCCTACTGAAGCTTTCTTT. It encodes CASKGDRGPTEAFF.

The rearrangement uses TRBV5-8 and TRBJ2-5; maybe TRBD1 (5 bases). CDR3 length: 14 amino acids. V was shortened by 4 bases and J by 0 bases, with 10 bases between the two germline ends. Looked up from germline, CDR1 is SGHTS and CDR2 is YDEGEE. The CDR3 nucleotides read TGTGCCAGCAGCGATGACAGCGACCAAGAGACCCAGTACTTC. Residues: CASSDDSDQETQYF.

This clone showed up just once. The V gene is TRBV9, the J gene TRBJ2-1, with 7 nucleotides matching TRBD1. The CDR3 runs 13 residues. With 0 bases clipped from V and 8 bases from J, the junction kept 2 bases outside the gene matches. Germline V gene lookup returns CDR1 SGDLS and CDR2 YYNGEE. The CDR3 is CASSVVTGYEQFF. DNA for the CDR3: TGTGCCAGCAGCGTAGTGACAGGGTATGAGCAGTTCTTC.

The chain couples TRBV7-9 to TRBJ2-3; 9 positions agree with TRBD1. Germline values: CDR1 SEHNR, CDR2 FQNEAQ (reference sequence). The CDR3 has 16 residues. J was trimmed by 2 bases and V by 6 bases; bases with no gene match: 9. The CDR3 loop reads CASRGTGPRFTDTQYF. CDR3 nucleotides: TGTGCCAGCAGAGGGACAGGGCCAAGGTTCACAGATACGCAGTATTTT.

The chain joins TRBV3-1 (or the pseudogene TRBV3-2) to TRBJ2-3, with TRBD1 matching over 7 bases. Germline lookup yields CDR1 LGHDT and CDR2 YNNKEL (reference sequence). CDR3 length: 15 amino acids. The J segment lost 2 bases and the V segment lost 1 base, leaving 3 bases of the junction unmatched. The CDR3 DNA sequence: TGTGCCAGCAGCCAAGGACAGGGCCACACAGATACGCAGTATTTT. It codes for CASSQGQGHTDTQYF.

The V and J genes are TRBV6-4 and TRBJ2-1, with D perhaps TRBD2 (6 bases). V lost 4 bases, J lost 4 bases, and 17 bases lay in between. This CDR3 spans 16 amino acids. Germline V gene data show CDR1 as MRHNA and CDR2 as SNTAGT. The CDR3 nucleotides are TGTGCCAGCAGTGCCCTCGCCGGAGGAGGGTACAATGAGCAGTTCTTC. Its protein product is CASSALAGGGYNEQFF.

J is TRBJ2-1 and V is TRBV15; D gene uncertain. V gave up 1 base and J gave up 5 bases, with 12 bases separating them. The CDR3 is 15 residues long. Germline loops: CDR1 LNHNV, CDR2 YYDKDF (reference sequence). The CDR3 spells CATSRGQGFDNEQFF. DNA for the CDR3: TGTGCCACCAGCAGAGGTCAAGGTTTCGACAATGAGCAGTTCTTC.

The J gene is TRBJ1-6, the V gene TRBV7-3, with unresolved D. Germline CDR1 and CDR2: SGHTA and FQGTGA. The CDR3 covers 14 residues. V gave up 3 bases and J gave up 7 bases, with 10 bases separating them. CDR3 protein: CASSLGSWNSPLHF. The CDR3 region has the DNA TGTGCCAGCAGCTTGGGCAGCTGGAATTCACCCCTCCACTTT.

V is TRBV5-5 and J is TRBJ2-7, with D possibly being TRBD1 (6 bases). CDR3 length: 16 residues. Germline lookup yields CDR1 SGHKS and CDR2 YYEKEE (reference sequence). Trimming took 4 bases from V and 0 from J, leaving 17 bases between them. The CDR3 loop is CASSRNRATSSYEQYF. CDR3 nucleotide sequence: TGTGCCAGCAGCCGAAACAGGGCCACATCCTCCTACGAGCAGTACTTC.